Below, 13 T cell receptor beta chains from the same sample are listed, as sequenced in a study of CD8 T cells in Susac syndrome. Random hexamers were used to reverse transcribe about 0.5 to 1 ug of RNA. A single record per CDR3 protein comes from TCRdb applying MiXCR to the immunoSEQ multiplex PCR reads. Here the sample spans roughly 150,000 distinct CDR3 sequences, 90% to 95% being singletons. The sample taken for sequencing was CD4+ T cells from PBMCs. The receptors derive from a human donor with Susac syndrome.

CDR3 protein: CSVALGVQETQYF. Written as DNA, the CDR3 is TGCAGCGTTGCCCTCGGGGTACAAGAGACCCAGTACTTC. The V and J genes are TRBV29-1 and TRBJ2-5; TRBD2 is a possible D gene (5 bases). Germline V CDR1 and CDR2: SQVTM, ANQGSEA. The CDR3 sequence is 13 residues long. V lost 4 bases and J 2 bases, leaving 11 bases between the germline ends.

V usage is TRBV9 and J usage is TRBJ1-2, with no clear D. The CDR3 has 15 residues. Germline CDR1 is SGDLS and CDR2 is YYNGEE. V lost 5 bases and J lost 0, with 14 bases in between. The CDR3 sequence: CASSGGAQPNYGYTF. CDR3 nucleotide sequence: TGTGCCAGCAGTGGTGGAGCGCAACCTAACTATGGCTACACCTTC. Full variable domain (rest looked up from reference TRBV9 and TRBJ1-2): DSGVTQTPKHLITATGQRVTLRCSPRSGDLSVYWYQQSLDQGLQFLIQYYNGEERAKGNILERFSAQQFPDLHSELNLSSLELGDSALYFCASSGGAQPNYGYTFGSGTRLTVV.

The genes are TRBV29-1 and TRBJ2-5; the match to TRBD2 covers 7 bases. Germline CDR1 SQVTM, CDR2 ANQGSEA. The CDR3 loop spans 12 amino acids. With 8 bases clipped from V and 4 bases from J, the junction kept 7 bases outside the gene matches. The CDR3 sequence: CSTSGGLETQYF. DNA of the CDR3: TGCAGCACGTCGGGGGGTCTAGAGACCCAGTACTTC.

This clonotype was observed a handful of times. The chain joins TRBV25-1 to TRBJ2-6; 8 positions match TRBD1. The germline V gene encodes CDR1 MGHDK and CDR2 SYGVNS. The CDR3 extends over 15 amino acids. V dropped 5 bases and J dropped 4; count of bases not matched to a gene: 4. Here the CDR3 reads CASSPTGAGANVLTF. The CDR3 DNA reads as TGTGCCAGCAGTCCGACAGGGGCCGGGGCCAACGTCCTGACTTTC.

The gene calls are TRBV5-1 and TRBJ2-4; TRBD1 agrees at 7 bases. Germline V gives CDR1 SGHRS, CDR2 YFSETQ. CDR3 length equals 16 residues. With V trimmed by 4 bases and J by 0 bases, 7 bases remained unmatched. The CDR3 sequence: CASSLWDRLAKNIQYF. In DNA form, the CDR3 reads TGCGCCAGCAGCCTTTGGGACAGACTAGCCAAAAACATTCAGTACTTC. Using reference TRBV5-1 and TRBJ2-4 for the parts outside the CDR3, the full variable domain is KAGVTQTPRYLIKTRGQQVTLSCSPISGHRSVSWYQQTPGQGLQFLFEYFSETQRNKGNFPGRFSGRQFSNSRSEMNVSTLELGDSALYLCASSLWDRLAKNIQYFGAGTRLSVL.

The chain carries TRBV19 and TRBJ2-2, with D perhaps assigned TRBD1 or TRBD2 (5 bases each). Trimming removed 8 bases from V and 5 bases from J, with 18 bases in between. The CDR3 is 15 residues long. Germline V gene data show CDR1 as LNHDA and CDR2 as SQIVND (reference sequence). CDR3 amino acids: CASGGRALGTGELFF. CDR3 DNA sequence: TGTGCCAGTGGGGGAAGGGCCCTCGGGACCGGGGAGCTGTTTTTT.

The rearrangement links TRBV4-1 to TRBJ1-2; D gene ambiguous. V was pared by 1 base and J by 7 bases, with 10 bases between. The CDR3 loop spans 13 amino acids. Germline values: CDR1 MGHRA, CDR2 YSYEKL. The CDR3 DNA sequence: TGCGCCAGCAGCCAAGCTATCGGACTTGGCTACACCTTC. It codes for CASSQAIGLGYTF.

This clonotype was seen once. The chain has TRBV11-3 and TRBJ2-7; tentatively, D is TRBD1 (6 bases). Trimming left V 6 bases short and J 6 bases short, with 12 bases between. CDR3 length: 12 amino acids. Germline V gives CDR1 SGHNT, CDR2 YENEEA. As DNA, the CDR3 is TGTGCCAGCAGTGGCAGGGGTCGCGAGCAGTACTTC. Its protein product is CASSGRGREQYF.

The chain joins TRBV29-1 to TRBJ1-1; a possible D gene is TRBD1 (6 bases). Germline V CDR1 and CDR2: SQVTM, ANQGSEA. This CDR3 region has 13 residues. V was shortened by 7 bases and J by 0 bases, with 12 bases between the two germline ends. DNA for the CDR3: TGCAGCGGCCGACAGGAAATGAACACTGAAGCTTTCTTT. This sequence encodes CSGRQEMNTEAFF.

V gene TRBV20-1 combines with J gene TRBJ2-1; 14 nucleotides match TRBD2. Germline trimming cut 4 bases from V and 6 bases from J; bases unmatched to any gene: 8. The length of the CDR3 is 16 residues. Germline CDR1 DFQATT, CDR2 SNEGSKA (reference sequence). The CDR3 loop reads CSATPMGLAGANEQFF. The DNA for the CDR3 is TGCAGTGCTACCCCAATGGGACTAGCGGGGGCCAATGAGCAGTTCTTC.

The rearrangement links TRBV7-3 to TRBJ1-1; D may be TRBD1 (5 bases). Per germline, CDR1 SGHTA and CDR2 FQGTGA. Trimming took 0 bases from V and 3 from J, leaving 11 bases between them. The CDR3 has 15 residues. CDR3 sequence: CASSLTRQTYTEAFF. CDR3 DNA sequence: TGTGCCAGCAGCTTAACGCGACAGACTTACACTGAAGCTTTCTTT.

The chain recombines TRBV2 with TRBJ2-7; 7 bases line up with TRBD2. Trimming took 9 bases from V and 0 from J; bases not matched to a gene: 14. The CDR3 is 16 amino acids. The germline CDR1 and CDR2 sequences are SNHLY and FYNNEI. The CDR3: CASDRGVLQSSYEQYF. The CDR3 bases are TGTGCCAGTGACCGGGGGGTCCTACAGAGCTCCTACGAGCAGTACTTC.

The chain couples TRBV11-2 to TRBJ1-1; D is undetermined. CDR3 length: 13 amino acids. Per germline, CDR1 SGHAT and CDR2 FQNNGV. V lost 0 bases and J lost 3, with 5 bases in between. CDR3 loop: CASSLEPYTEAFF. The CDR3 DNA follows: TGTGCCAGCAGCTTAGAGCCCTACACTGAAGCTTTCTTT.